This T cell receptor beta chain is from a study of cytomegalovirus exposure and HLA in healthy donors. The wider study: The 600 to 800 first-cohort repertoires shared a platform with the 100 to 150 validation repertoires, as reported in a later analysis.

In the case of this clone: Its matching antigen is unknown.

General study findings and limits: Many donors carried some public TCRs, although rarity characterized most TCR sequences.

Assay used: immunoSEQ multiplex PCR; TCRdb lists only in-frame clones, some missing. This table holds roughly 100,000 clones, about 88% found once. This TCR was recovered from a young woman in good health and CMV-seropositive. Sequenced sample: PBMCs.

The CDR3 nucleotides read TGTGCCAGCAGCTCATTACCGGGACAGGGAGAGCAGTACTTC. Protein sequence: CASSSLPGQGEQYF. The chain employs TRBV7-2 and TRBJ2-7; TRBD1 agrees at 9 bases. Trimming removed 4 bases from V and 7 bases from J; junction bases left unmatched: 8. The length of the CDR3 is 14 residues. Germline V gene lookup returns CDR1 SGHTA and CDR2 FQGNSA.